The present T cell receptor (beta chain) was sequenced within a study of T cells in Graves' hyperthyroidism and ophthalmopathy. J lost 9 bases, V lost 6 bases, and 9 bases had no gene match. This CDR3 contains 13 residues. TCR beta CDR3 regions were amplified from RNA transcripts. HTBI primers were used for first-round RT-PCR of the TCR CDR3. TCRdb re-called the multiplex PCR reads with MiXCR, one entry per CDR3 protein. The sample consists of approximately 710,000 distinct CDR3 sequences, around a sixth of them appearing once. Study conclusions and caveats: The model foresaw ophthalmopathy a median roughly 6 months prior to onset.

Using around 10 ml of fresh peripheral blood, PBMCs were prepared. As regards this clonotype: As yet, its antigen is unknown.

The chain has TRBV12-3 or TRBV12-4 and TRBJ2-7; 9 nucleotides match TRBD1. The sequenced sample consisted of blood. This clonotype originated in a middle-aged man with Graves' hyperthyroidism. The CDR3, as DNA: TGTGCCAGCAGCCGGGGACAGGGTCTAAGGCAGTACTTC. Encoded protein: CASSRGQGLRQYF.